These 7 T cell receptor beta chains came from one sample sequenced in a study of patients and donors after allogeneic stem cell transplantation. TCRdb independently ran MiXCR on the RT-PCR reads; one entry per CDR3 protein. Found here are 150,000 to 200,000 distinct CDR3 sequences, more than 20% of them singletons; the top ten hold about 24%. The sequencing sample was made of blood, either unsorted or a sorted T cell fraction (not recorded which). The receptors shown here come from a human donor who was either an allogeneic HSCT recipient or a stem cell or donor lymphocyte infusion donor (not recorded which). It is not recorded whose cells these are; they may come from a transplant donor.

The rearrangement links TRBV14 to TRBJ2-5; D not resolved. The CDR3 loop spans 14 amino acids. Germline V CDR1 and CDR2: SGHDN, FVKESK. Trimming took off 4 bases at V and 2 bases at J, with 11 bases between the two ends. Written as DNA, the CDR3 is TGTGCCAGCAGCCCTCGTGGCAGTCAAGAGACCCAGTACTTC. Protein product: CASSPRGSQETQYF. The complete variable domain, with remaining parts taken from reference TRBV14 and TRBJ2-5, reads EAGVTQFPSHSVIEKGQTVTLRCDPISGHDNLYWYRRVMGKEIKFLLHFVKESKQDESGMPNNRFLAERTGGTYSTLKVQPAELEDSGVYFCASSPRGSQETQYFGPGTRLLVL.

The CDR3 protein is CASSQGQGTFF. The DNA of the CDR3 is TGTGCCAGCAGCCAAGGGCAGGGGACGTTCTTC. The chain is built from TRBV14 and TRBJ2-1; a possible D gene is TRBD1 (6 bases). Germline V gives CDR1 SGHDN, CDR2 FVKESK. The CDR3 length is 11 residues. V dropped 1 base and J dropped 15 bases, with 10 bases sitting between them.

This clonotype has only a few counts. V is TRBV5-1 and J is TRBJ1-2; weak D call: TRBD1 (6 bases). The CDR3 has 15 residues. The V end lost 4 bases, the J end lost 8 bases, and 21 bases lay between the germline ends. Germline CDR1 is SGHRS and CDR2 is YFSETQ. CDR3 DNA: TGCGCCAGCAGCACTGACAGGCGAGGCCCCTTCGGCTACACCTTC. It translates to CASSTDRRGPFGYTF.

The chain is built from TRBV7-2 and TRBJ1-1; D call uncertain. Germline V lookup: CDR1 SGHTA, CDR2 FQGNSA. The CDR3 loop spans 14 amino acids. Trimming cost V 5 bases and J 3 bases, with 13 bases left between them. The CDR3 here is CASSPRSPDTEAFF. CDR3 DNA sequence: TGTGCCAGCAGCCCCCGTTCACCGGACACTGAAGCTTTCTTT. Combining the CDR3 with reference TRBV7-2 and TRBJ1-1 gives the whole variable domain GAGVSQSPSNKVTEKGKDVELRCDPISGHTALYWYRQSLGQGLEFLIYFQGNSAPDKSGLPSDRFSAERTGGSVSTLTIQRTQQEDSAVYLCASSPRSPDTEAFFGQGTRLTVV.

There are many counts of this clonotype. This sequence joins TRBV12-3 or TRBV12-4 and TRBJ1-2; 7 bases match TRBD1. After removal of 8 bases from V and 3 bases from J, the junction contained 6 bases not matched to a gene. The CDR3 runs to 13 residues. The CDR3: CASENRGDYGYTF. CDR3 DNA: TGTGCCAGCGAGAACAGGGGCGACTATGGCTACACCTTC.

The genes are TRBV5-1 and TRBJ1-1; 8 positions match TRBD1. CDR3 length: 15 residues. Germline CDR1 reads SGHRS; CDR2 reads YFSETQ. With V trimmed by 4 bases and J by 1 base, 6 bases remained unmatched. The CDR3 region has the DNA TGCGCCAGCAGCGGAAGGACAGGGCAGAACACTGAAGCTTTCTTT. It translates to CASSGRTGQNTEAFF.

The CDR3 region has the DNA TGTGCCAGCAGCTTAGGCGGGGGCGTCCAAGAGACCCAGTACTTC. This codes for CASSLGGGVQETQYF. This chain uses TRBV7-2 with TRBJ2-5; tentative D call: TRBD2 (7 bases). Between the trimmed V and J ends, which lost 1 base and 1 base, there was a span of 10 bases. CDR1 and CDR2 from the germline V gene are SGHTA and FQGNSA. The CDR3 is made up of 15 amino acids.